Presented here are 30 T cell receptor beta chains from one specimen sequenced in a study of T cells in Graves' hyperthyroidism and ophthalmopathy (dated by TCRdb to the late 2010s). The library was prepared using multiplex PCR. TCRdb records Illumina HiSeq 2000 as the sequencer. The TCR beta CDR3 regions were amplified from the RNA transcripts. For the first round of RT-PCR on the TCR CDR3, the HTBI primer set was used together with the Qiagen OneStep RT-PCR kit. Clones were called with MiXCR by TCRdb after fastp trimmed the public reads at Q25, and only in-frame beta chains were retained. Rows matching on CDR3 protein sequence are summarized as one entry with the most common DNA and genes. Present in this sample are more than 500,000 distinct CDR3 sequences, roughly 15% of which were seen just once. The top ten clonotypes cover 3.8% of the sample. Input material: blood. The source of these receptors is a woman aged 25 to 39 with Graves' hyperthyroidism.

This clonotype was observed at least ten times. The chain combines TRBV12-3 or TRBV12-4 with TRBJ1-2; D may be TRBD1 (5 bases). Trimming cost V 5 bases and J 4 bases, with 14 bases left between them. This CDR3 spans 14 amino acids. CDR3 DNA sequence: TGTGCCAGCAGTCCCCGAAGGGGTACCTATGGCTACACCTTC. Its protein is CASSPRRGTYGYTF.

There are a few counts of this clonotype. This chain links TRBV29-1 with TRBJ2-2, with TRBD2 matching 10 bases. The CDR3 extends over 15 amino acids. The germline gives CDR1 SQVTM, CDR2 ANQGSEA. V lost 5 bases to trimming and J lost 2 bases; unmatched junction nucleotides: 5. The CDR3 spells CSVSTSGFNTGELFF. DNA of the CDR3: TGCAGCGTTTCGACTAGCGGGTTTAACACCGGGGAGCTGTTTTTT.

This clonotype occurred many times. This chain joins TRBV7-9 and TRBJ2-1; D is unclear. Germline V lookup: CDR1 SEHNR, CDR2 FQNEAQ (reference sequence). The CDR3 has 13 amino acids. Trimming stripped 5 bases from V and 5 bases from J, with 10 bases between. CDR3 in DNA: TGTGCCAGCAGCCCTGTCTATAACAATGAGCAGTTCTTC. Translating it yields CASSPVYNNEQFF.

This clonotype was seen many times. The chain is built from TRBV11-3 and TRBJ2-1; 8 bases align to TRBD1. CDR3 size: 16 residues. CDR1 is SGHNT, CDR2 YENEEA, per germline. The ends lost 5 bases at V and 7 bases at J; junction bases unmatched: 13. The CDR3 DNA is TGTGCCAGCAGCCCCTCGGACAGGGAGGTAATGAATGAGCAGTTCTTC. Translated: CASSPSDREVMNEQFF. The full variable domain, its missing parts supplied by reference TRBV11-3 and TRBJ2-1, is EAGVVQSPRYKIIEKKQPVAFWCNPISGHNTLYWYLQNLGQGPELLIRYENEEAVDDSQLPKDRFSAERLKGVDSTLKIQPAELGDSAVYLCASSPSDREVMNEQFFGPGTRLTVL.

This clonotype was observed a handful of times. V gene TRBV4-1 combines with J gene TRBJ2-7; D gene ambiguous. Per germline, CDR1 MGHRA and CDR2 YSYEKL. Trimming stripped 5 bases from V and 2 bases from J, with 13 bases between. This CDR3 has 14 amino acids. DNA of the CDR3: TGCGCCAGCAGCGCTCCTGCTCGGGCCTACGAGCAGTACTTC. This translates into CASSAPARAYEQYF.

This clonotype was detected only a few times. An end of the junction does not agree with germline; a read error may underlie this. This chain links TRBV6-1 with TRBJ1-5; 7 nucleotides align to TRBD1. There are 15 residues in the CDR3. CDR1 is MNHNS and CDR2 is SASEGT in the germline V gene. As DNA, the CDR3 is TGTACCAGCATGGACAGGCGCCCCGAAAATCAGCCCCAGCATTTT. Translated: CTSMDRRPENQPQHF.

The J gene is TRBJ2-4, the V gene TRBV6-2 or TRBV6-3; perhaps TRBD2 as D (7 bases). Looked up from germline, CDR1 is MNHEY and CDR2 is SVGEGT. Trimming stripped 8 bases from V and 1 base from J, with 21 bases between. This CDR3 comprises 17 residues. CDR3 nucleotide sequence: TGTGCCAGCGGACGATCCCTAGGGGGGGGGGCCAAAAACATTCAGTACTTC. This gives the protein CASGRSLGGGAKNIQYF.

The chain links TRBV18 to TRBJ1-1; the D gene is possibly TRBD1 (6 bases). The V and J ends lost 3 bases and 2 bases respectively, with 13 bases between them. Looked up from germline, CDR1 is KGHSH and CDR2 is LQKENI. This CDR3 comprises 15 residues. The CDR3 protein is CASSPGPGANTEAFF. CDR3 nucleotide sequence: TGTGCCAGCTCACCGGGACCGGGGGCTAACACTGAAGCTTTCTTT.

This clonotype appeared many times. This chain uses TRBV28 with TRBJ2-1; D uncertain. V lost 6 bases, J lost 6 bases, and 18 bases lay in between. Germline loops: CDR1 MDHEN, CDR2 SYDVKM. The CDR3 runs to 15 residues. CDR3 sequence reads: CASSAVFSLGNEQFF. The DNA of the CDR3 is TGTGCCAGCAGCGCGGTATTCAGCTTGGGCAATGAGCAGTTCTTC. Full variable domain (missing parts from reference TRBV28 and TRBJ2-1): DVKVTQSSRYLVKRTGEKVFLECVQDMDHENMFWYRQDPGLGLRLIYFSYDVKMKEKGDIPEGYSVSREKKERFSLILESASTNQTSMYLCASSAVFSLGNEQFFGPGTRLTVL.

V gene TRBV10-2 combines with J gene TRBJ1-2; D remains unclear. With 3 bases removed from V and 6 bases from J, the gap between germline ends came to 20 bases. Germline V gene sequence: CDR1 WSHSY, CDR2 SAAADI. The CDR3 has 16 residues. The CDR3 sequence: CASSDVEVGGKDGYTF. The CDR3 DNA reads TGCGCCAGCAGTGACGTGGAGGTAGGAGGCAAAGATGGCTACACCTTC.

In DNA, the CDR3 is TGTGCCACCACCTTAGGGACAGACCAAACAGATACGCAGTATTTT. This sequence encodes CATTLGTDQTDTQYF. The chain combines TRBV19 with TRBJ2-3, with 7 bases matching TRBD1. This CDR3 spans 15 amino acids. Losses at the gene ends were 10 bases for V and 3 bases for J; bases not matched to a gene: 13. Germline CDR1 is LNHDA and CDR2 is SQIVND (reference sequence).

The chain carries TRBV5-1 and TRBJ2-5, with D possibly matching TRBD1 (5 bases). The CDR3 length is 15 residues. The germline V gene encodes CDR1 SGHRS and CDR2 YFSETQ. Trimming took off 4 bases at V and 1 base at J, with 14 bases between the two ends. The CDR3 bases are TGCGCCAGCAGCCTGGGTGACAGACTCCAAGAGACCCAGTACTTC. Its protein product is CASSLGDRLQETQYF.

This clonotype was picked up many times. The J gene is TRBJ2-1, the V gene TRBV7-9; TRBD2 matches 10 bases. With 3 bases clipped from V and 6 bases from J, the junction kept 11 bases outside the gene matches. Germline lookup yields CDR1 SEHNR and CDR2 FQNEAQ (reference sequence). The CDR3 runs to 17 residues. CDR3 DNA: TGTGCCAGCAGCTTCCCCCCGATAGCGGGAGGACTCAATGAGCAGTTCTTC. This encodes CASSFPPIAGGLNEQFF.

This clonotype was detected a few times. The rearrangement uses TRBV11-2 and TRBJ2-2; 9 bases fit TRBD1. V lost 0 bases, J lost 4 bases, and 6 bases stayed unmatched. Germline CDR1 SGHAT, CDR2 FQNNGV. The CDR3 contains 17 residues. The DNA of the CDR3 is TGTGCCAGCAGCTTAGATCCAAGGACAGGGGTCACCGGGGAGCTGTTTTTT. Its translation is CASSLDPRTGVTGELFF.

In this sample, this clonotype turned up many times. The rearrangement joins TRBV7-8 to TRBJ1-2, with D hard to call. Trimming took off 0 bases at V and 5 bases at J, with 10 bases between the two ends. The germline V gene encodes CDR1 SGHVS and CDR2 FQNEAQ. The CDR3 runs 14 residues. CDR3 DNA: TGTGCCAGCAGCTTAGCAGGAGGATGGTATGGCTACACCTTC. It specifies CASSLAGGWYGYTF.

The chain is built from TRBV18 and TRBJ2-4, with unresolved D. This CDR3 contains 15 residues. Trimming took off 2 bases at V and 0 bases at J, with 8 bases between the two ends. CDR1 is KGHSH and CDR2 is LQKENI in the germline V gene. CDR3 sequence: CASSPVEIAKNIQYF. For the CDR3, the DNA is TGTGCCAGCTCACCAGTAGAAATAGCCAAAAACATTCAGTACTTC.

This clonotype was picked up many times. The CDR3 spells CASSSPGTGDSPLHF. CDR3 DNA: TGTGCCAGCAGTTCCCCCGGGACAGGGGATTCACCCCTCCACTTT. The rearrangement uses TRBV28 and TRBJ1-6; 10 nucleotides align to TRBD1. Germline V gene sequence: CDR1 MDHEN, CDR2 SYDVKM. V was clipped by 4 bases and J by 8 bases; unmatched bases: 5. The CDR3 runs 15 residues.

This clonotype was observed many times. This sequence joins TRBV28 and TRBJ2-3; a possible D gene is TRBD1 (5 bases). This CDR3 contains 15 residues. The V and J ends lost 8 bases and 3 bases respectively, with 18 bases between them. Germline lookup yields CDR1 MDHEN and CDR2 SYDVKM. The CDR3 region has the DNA TGTGCCAGCCTCCGCCCGGGCAGGGTGACAGATACGCAGTATTTT. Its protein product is CASLRPGRVTDTQYF. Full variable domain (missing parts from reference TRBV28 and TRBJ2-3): DVKVTQSSRYLVKRTGEKVFLECVQDMDHENMFWYRQDPGLGLRLIYFSYDVKMKEKGDIPEGYSVSREKKERFSLILESASTNQTSMYLCASLRPGRVTDTQYFGPGTRLTVL.

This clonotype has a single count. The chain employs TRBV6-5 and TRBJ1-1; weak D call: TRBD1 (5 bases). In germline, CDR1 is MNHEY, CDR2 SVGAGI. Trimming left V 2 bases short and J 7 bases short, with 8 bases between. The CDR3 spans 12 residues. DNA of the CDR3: TGTGCCAGCAGTTACGGGGGTAATGAAGCTTTCTTT. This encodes CASSYGGNEAFF.

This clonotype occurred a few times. The CDR3 loop is CASSLRGRPETQYF. CDR3 in DNA: TGTGCCAGCAGCTTAAGGGGGCGCCCGGAGACCCAGTACTTC. The chain recombines TRBV7-8 with TRBJ2-5; TRBD1 agrees at 7 bases. V gave up 2 bases and J gave up 5 bases; unmatched junction bases: 5. The CDR3 totals 14 residues. Germline V gene lookup returns CDR1 SGHVS and CDR2 FQNEAQ.

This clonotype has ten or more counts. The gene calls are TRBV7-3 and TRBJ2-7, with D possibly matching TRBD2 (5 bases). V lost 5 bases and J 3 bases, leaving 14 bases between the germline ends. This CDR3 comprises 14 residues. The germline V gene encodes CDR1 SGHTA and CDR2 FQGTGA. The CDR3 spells CASSADSRSYEQYF. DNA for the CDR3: TGTGCCAGCAGCGCGGACTCCCGGAGCTACGAGCAGTACTTC.

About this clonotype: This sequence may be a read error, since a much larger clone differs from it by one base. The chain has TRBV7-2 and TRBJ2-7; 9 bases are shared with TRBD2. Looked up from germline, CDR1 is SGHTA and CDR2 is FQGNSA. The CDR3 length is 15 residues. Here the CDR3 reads CAGSSRRAGGSEQYF. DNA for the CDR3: TGTGCCGGCAGCTCCCGTCGGGCGGGAGGGTCCGAGCAGTACTTC.

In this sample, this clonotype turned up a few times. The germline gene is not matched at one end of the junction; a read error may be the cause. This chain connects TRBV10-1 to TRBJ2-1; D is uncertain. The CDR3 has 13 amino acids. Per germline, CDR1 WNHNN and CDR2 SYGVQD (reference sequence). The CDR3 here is CASSESVSNQQFF. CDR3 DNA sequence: TGCGCCAGCAGTGAGTCTGTTAGCAATCAGCAGTTCTTC.

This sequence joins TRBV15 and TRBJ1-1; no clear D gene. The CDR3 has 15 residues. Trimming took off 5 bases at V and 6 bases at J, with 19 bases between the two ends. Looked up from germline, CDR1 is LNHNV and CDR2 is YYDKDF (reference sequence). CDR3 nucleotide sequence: TGTGCCACCAGCGGAAGACCAGGAGTCCCACCTGAAGCTTTCTTT. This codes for CATSGRPGVPPEAFF. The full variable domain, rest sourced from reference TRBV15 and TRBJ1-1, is DAMVIQNPRYQVTQFGKPVTLSCSQTLNHNVMYWYQQKSSQAPKLLFHYYDKDFNNEADTPDNFQSRRPNTSFCFLDIRSPGLGDTAMYLCATSGRPGVPPEAFFGQGTRLTVV.

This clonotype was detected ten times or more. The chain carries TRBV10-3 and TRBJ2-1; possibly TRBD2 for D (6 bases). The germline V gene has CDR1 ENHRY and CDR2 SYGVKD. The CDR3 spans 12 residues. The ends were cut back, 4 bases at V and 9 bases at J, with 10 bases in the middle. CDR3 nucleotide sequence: TGTGCCATCAGTGCGGGAGATGGTGAGCAGTTCTTC. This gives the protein CAISAGDGEQFF.

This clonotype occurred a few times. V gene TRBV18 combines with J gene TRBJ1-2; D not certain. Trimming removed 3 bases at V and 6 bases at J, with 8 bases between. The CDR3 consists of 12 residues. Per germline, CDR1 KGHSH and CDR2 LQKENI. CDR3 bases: TGTGCCAGCTCACCGCAAGCGGATGGCTACACCTTC. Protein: CASSPQADGYTF.

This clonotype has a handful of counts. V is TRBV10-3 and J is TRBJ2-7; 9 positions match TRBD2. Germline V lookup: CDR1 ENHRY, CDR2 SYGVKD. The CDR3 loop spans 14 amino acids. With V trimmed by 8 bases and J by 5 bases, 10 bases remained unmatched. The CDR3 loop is CAIRREGSVHEQYF. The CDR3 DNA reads TGTGCCATCCGGCGGGAGGGAAGTGTACACGAGCAGTACTTC.

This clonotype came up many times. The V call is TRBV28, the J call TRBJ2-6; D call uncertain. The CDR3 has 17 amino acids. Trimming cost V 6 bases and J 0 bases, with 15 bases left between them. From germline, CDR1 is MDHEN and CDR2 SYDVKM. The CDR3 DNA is TGTGCCAGCAGAACCGTCGTTCCGCTCTCTGGGGCCAACGTCCTGACTTTC. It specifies CASRTVVPLSGANVLTF.

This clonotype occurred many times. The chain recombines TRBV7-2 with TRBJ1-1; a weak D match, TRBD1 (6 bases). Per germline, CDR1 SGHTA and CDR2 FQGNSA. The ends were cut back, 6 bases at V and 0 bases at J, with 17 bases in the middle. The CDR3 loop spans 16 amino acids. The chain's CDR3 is CASSLRGGRMNTEAFF. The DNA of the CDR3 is TGTGCCAGCAGTTTACGTGGGGGCAGGATGAACACTGAAGCTTTCTTT.

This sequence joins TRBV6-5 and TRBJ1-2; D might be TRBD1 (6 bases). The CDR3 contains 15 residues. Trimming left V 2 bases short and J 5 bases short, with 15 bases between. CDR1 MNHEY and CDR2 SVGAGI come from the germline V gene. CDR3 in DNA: TGTGCCAGCAGTTACGAGGGGGGCGAGGGATATGGCTACACCTTC. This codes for CASSYEGGEGYGYTF.